The present T cell receptor beta chain was sequenced within a study of OX40 agonist ivuxolimab in advanced cancers. This table comes from immunoSEQ multiplex PCR, and its TCRdb copy is limited to in-frame clones, with some not included. The sample carries 70,000 to 95,000 clones, 85% to 90% recorded once. Germline values: CDR1 SGHVS, CDR2 FQNEAQ. The CDR3 totals 14 residues. Trimming cost V 3 bases and J 7 bases; bases outside gene matches: 8. This receptor was taken from an adult with an advanced solid tumor such as melanoma, head and neck, liver or kidney cancer. The rearrangement links TRBV7-8 to TRBJ2-7; 8 bases align to TRBD2. The material sequenced was CD4+ or CD8+ T cells sorted from blood, taken in a trial of the OX40 agonist ivuxolimab. CDR3 loop: CASSLTGGPEEQYF. DNA for the CDR3: TGTGCCAGCAGCTTGACGGGAGGGCCGGAGGAGCAGTACTTC.